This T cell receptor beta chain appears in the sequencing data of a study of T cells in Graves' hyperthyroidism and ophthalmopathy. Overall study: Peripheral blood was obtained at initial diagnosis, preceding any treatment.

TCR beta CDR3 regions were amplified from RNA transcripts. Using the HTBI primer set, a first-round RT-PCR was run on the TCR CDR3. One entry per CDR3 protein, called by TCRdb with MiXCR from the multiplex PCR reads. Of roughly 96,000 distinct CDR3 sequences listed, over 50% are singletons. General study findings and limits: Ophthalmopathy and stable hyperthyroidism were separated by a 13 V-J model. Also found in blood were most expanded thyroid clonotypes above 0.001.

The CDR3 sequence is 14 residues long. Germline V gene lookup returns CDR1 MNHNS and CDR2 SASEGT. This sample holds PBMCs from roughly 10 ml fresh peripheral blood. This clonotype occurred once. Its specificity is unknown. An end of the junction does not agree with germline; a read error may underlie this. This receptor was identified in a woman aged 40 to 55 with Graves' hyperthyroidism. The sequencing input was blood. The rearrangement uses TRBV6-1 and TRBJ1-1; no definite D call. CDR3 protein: CARAEWRRNTDAFF. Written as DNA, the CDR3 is TGTGCCCGCGCGGAGTGGCGGAGGAACACTGACGCTTTCTTT.